Below, 7 T cell receptor beta chains from the same sample are listed, as sequenced in a study of T cells in Graves' hyperthyroidism and ophthalmopathy. Researchers took RNA transcripts and amplified the TCR beta CDR3 regions from them. The TCR CDR3 was amplified in a first-round RT-PCR using the HTBI primer set. TCRdb fed the multiplex PCR reads into MiXCR, producing one record per CDR3 protein. The sample lists about 400,000 distinct CDR3 sequences, roughly 13% occurring once. Sequencing was performed on blood. Receptors were obtained from a woman younger than 35 with Graves' hyperthyroidism.

The chain recombines TRBV7-9 with TRBJ2-2; TRBD1 matches 9 bases. Germline CDR1 and CDR2: SEHNR and FQNEAQ (reference sequence). After removal of 1 base from V and 5 bases from J, the junction contained 11 bases not matched to a gene. The CDR3 runs to 18 residues. CDR3 DNA sequence: TGTGCCAGCAGCTTAGATTCTAGACAGGGGGGGCCTACCGGGGAGCTGTTTTTT. Its protein product is CASSLDSRQGGPTGELFF.

The gene calls are TRBV4-1 and TRBJ2-1; 8 positions agree with TRBD2. This CDR3 contains 16 residues. Per the germline V gene, CDR1 is MGHRA and CDR2 is YSYEKL. After removal of 0 bases from V and 6 bases from J, the junction contained 7 bases not matched to a gene. In nucleotides, the CDR3 is TGCGCCAGCAGCCAAGATCGGGGGGGCCCCCGCAATGAGCAGTTCTTC. Its translation is CASSQDRGGPRNEQFF.

The CDR3 DNA reads as TGTGCCAGCTCAGGGACGGCTCTATACAATGAGCAGTTCTTC. This codes for CASSGTALYNEQFF. V and J are TRBV18 and TRBJ2-1; D assignment may be TRBD1 or TRBD2 (5 bases each). CDR1 and CDR2 (germline): KGHSH, LQKENI. The CDR3 is 14 residues long. The V gene lost 5 bases and the J gene lost 4 bases, with 12 bases spanning the gap.

This clonotype was seen a single time. A much bigger clone sits one base away, suggesting this may be a read error. The V and J genes are TRBV20-1 and TRBJ1-3; no definite D call. CDR3 size: 17 residues. Germline-derived CDR1 and CDR2 are DFQATT and SNEGSKA (reference sequence). Trimming pared 1 base from V and 1 base from J, leaving 17 bases between. CDR3 coding DNA: TGCAGTGCTAGAGCCTCACGGAGAGGCCAATCTGGAAACACCATATATTTT. Its protein product is CSARASRRGQSGNTIYF.

This chain uses TRBV4-1 with TRBJ2-7; 9 bases are a match to TRBD2. This CDR3 contains 16 residues. Germline trimming cut 0 bases from V and 2 bases from J; bases unmatched to any gene: 5. Germline CDR1 and CDR2: MGHRA and YSYEKL. The CDR3 sequence: CASSQERLAAAYEQYF. CDR3 bases: TGCGCCAGCAGCCAAGAGAGACTAGCGGCAGCCTACGAGCAGTACTTC.

This clonotype was counted only a few times. The chain is built from TRBV9 and TRBJ2-3, with D perhaps matching TRBD2 (6 bases). This CDR3 comprises 17 residues. Germline CDR1 reads SGDLS; CDR2 reads YYNGEE. V gave up 3 bases and J gave up 4 bases, with 21 bases separating them. The CDR3 protein is CASSAPTPVGSADTQYF. As DNA, the CDR3 is TGTGCCAGCAGCGCCCCGACGCCGGTCGGGAGTGCAGATACGCAGTATTTT.

A word on this clonotype: This may arise from a read error, as a much more abundant clone is one base away. This chain joins TRBV18 and TRBJ2-7; D might be TRBD1 (5 bases). The CDR3 runs 15 residues. V was trimmed by 7 bases and J by 6 bases, leaving 22 bases between them. CDR1 KGHSH and CDR2 LQKENI come from the germline V gene. The chain's CDR3 is CASLSRADSSSEQYF. The CDR3 DNA is TGTGCCAGCTTATCCCGGGCCGACAGCTCTTCCGAGCAGTACTTC.